This TCR beta chain is drawn from a study of blood T cell repertoires in COVID-19. The CDR3 extends over 13 amino acids. In germline, CDR1 is LNHDA, CDR2 SQIVND (reference sequence). The junction had 7 bases not matched to a gene; V was cut back by 6 bases and J by 6 bases. This clone was picked up a small number of times. TCRdb keeps only in-frame clones here, not all; method: immunoSEQ multiplex PCR. The data show roughly 80,000 clones, with over 80% seen just once and roughly 4% held by the top ten. The sample consisted of peripheral blood. This clonotype was obtained from a man aged 45 to 65 with acute or convalescent COVID-19. The chain links TRBV19 to TRBJ1-1, with 7 bases fitting TRBD1. CDR3 nucleotides: TGTGCCAGTAGAACAGGGGCCGGGGCTGAAGCTTTCTTT. Translation: CASRTGAGAEAFF.